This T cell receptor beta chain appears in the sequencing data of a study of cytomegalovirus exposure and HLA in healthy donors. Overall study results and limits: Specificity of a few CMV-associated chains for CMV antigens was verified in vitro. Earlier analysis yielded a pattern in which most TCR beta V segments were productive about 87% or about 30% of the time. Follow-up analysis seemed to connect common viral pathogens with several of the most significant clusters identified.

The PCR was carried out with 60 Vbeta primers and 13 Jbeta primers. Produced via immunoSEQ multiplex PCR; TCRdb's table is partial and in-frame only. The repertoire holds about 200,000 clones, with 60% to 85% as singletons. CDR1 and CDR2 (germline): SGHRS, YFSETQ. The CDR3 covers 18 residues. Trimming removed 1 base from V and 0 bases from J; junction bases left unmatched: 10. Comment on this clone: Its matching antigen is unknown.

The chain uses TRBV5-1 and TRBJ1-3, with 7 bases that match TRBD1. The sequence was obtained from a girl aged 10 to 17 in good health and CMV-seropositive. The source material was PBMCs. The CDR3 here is CASSLTGQGVSSGNTIYF. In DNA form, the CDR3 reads TGCGCCAGCAGCTTGACAGGGCAGGGGGTCAGCTCTGGAAACACCATATATTTT. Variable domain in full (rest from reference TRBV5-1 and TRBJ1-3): KAGVTQTPRYLIKTRGQQVTLSCSPISGHRSVSWYQQTPGQGLQFLFEYFSETQRNKGNFPGRFSGRQFSNSRSEMNVSTLELGDSALYLCASSLTGQGVSSGNTIYFGEGSWLTVV.